The rows below give T cell receptor beta chains drawn from one sample of a study of blood T cells in healthy people across ages. MiXCR, run by TCRdb on the 5' RACE reads, gives a single entry per CDR3 protein. The top ten clones hold approximately 32% of a sample with about 680,000 distinct CDR3 sequences, 49% of them seen once. Sample: blood. The receptors here all came from a woman aged 55-75 years in good health. Each CDR3 is given with its conserved first and last residue. The order of the fields is J gene, clone size, V gene, D gene, CDR3 protein, CDR3 DNA. A D gene is named only where the DNA matches it firmly. The listing skips clone size in some rows; elsewhere it reads once, few, many or a size class.

TRBJ1-4 - TRBV28 TRBD1 CASSQAGTALQKLFF TGTGCCAGCAGCCAGGCCGGGACAGCATTACAAAAACTGTTTTTT
TRBJ2-1 - TRBV28 - CASSWRQVSYNEQFF TGTGCCAGCAGTTGGAGACAGGTCTCCTACAATGAGCAGTTCTTC
TRBJ2-1 - TRBV20-1 - CSVTQGDEQFF TGCAGTGTAACACAGGGAGATGAGCAGTTCTTC
TRBJ2-1 many TRBV18 TRBD2 CASSPGLAGDNEQFF TGTGCCAGCAGCCCGGGACTAGCGGGAGACAATGAGCAGTTCTTC
TRBJ2-1 - TRBV6-2/TRBV6-3 - CASSYWGERNEQFF TGTGCCAGCAGTTACTGGGGGGAGAGAAATGAGCAGTTCTTC
TRBJ2-4 - TRBV29-1 TRBD2 CSVGGLGLAKNIQYF TGCAGCGTTGGTGGACTAGGGCTAGCCAAAAACATTCAGTACTTC
TRBJ1-2 few TRBV3-1 - CASSQGRHGSKGFDTF TGTGCCAGCAGCCAAGGGAGACACGGATCGAAGGGGTTCGACACCTTC
TRBJ2-3 - TRBV3-1 - CASSQSETADTQYF TGTGCCAGCAGCCAGAGTGAGACGGCGGATACGCAGTATTTT
TRBJ2-1 - TRBV6-2/TRBV6-3 TRBD2 CASSFSGRAYEQFF TGTGCCAGTAGCTTTAGCGGGAGGGCATATGAGCAGTTCTTC
TRBJ1-5 once TRBV20-1 - CSARDEGGNQPQHF TGCAGTGCCAGAGATGAGGGGGGGAATCAGCCCCAGCATTTT
TRBJ2-5 - TRBV27 - CASLPRRGNEQYF TGTGCCAGCCTCCCGCGACGGGGCAATGAGCAGTACTTC
TRBJ2-2 few TRBV7-2 TRBD1 CASSFRDRRDTGELFF TGTGCCAGCAGCTTTAGGGACAGGCGTGACACCGGGGAGCTGTTTTTT
TRBJ1-1 - TRBV6-5 - CASTPTRGAEAFF TGTGCCAGCACCCCGACCCGAGGGGCTGAAGCTTTCTTT
TRBJ2-3 - TRBV28 TRBD2 CASTSPSRLAGADTQYF TGTGCCAGCACCTCGCCCAGCCGGCTAGCGGGAGCAGATACGCAGTATTTT
TRBJ2-7 few TRBV18 - CASSPRAGGVYEQYF TGTGCCAGCTCACCCCGGGCAGGGGGGGTCTACGAGCAGTACTTC
TRBJ1-4 few TRBV6-5 - CASSYFDPSQPTAATNEKLFF TGTGCCAGCAGTTACTTTGACCCCTCACAGCCCACCGCTGCAACTAATGAAAAACTGTTTTTT
TRBJ2-5 many TRBV3-1 - CASSRSGRETQYF TGTGCCAGCAGCCGTTCAGGACGGGAGACCCAGTACTTC
TRBJ2-1 - TRBV25-1 - CASSEPRGNEQFF TGTGCCAGCAGTGAGCCTCGGGGGAATGAGCAGTTCTTC
TRBJ2-7 - TRBV7-2 - CASSPQGQSYEQYF TGTGCCAGCAGTCCTCAAGGACAAAGCTACGAGCAGTACTTC
TRBJ1-1 few TRBV4-3 - CAAGVGMNTEAFF TGCGCGGCGGGCGTAGGGATGAACACTGAAGCTTTCTTT
TRBJ2-7 few TRBV3-1 - CASSQGGVLYEQYF TGTGCCAGCAGCCAAGGTGGGGTTCTCTACGAGCAGTACTTC
TRBJ2-3 - TRBV7-2 TRBD1 CASSPRGTGTDTQYF TGTGCCAGCAGCCCAAGGGGGACAGGCACAGATACGCAGTATTTT
TRBJ2-1 once TRBV20-1 TRBD2 CSARGGLAGVGNPYNEQFF TGCAGTGCGAGGGGGGGACTAGCGGGAGTGGGAAACCCGTACAATGAGCAGTTCTTC
TRBJ2-7 few TRBV7-2 TRBD2 CALSASGSRYEQYF TGTGCCCTAAGCGCTAGCGGGAGTCGGTACGAGCAGTACTTC
TRBJ2-3 - TRBV27 TRBD2 CASRGTSVSTSTDTQYF TGTGCCAGCAGGGGGACTAGCGTTTCCACTAGCACAGATACGCAGTATTTT
TRBJ1-4 - TRBV5-1 - CASSWEPVATNEKLFF TGCGCCAGCAGCTGGGAGCCCGTTGCAACTAATGAAAAACTGTTTTTT
TRBJ1-1 - TRBV28 TRBD1 CASSLRQGADEAFF TGTGCCAGCAGTTTAAGACAGGGGGCGGATGAAGCTTTCTTT
TRBJ2-1 - TRBV25-1 - CASNGRITPGEQFF TGTGCCAGCAACGGGCGCATCACCCCGGGTGAGCAGTTCTTC
TRBJ2-7 - TRBV20-1 TRBD2 CSARDGSGRAYEQYF TGCAGTGCTAGAGATGGGAGCGGGAGGGCCTACGAGCAGTACTTC
TRBJ1-2 - TRBV9 TRBD1 CASSTQGNYGYTF TGTGCCAGCAGCACACAGGGGAACTATGGCTACACCTTC
TRBJ1-5 - TRBV27 - CASSLSRFGNQPQHF TGTGCCAGCAGTTTATCAAGGTTTGGCAATCAGCCCCAGCATTTT
TRBJ2-5 - TRBV5-1 TRBD1 CASSLAPGQGFEQYF TGCGCCAGCAGCTTGGCCCCGGGACAGGGGTTTGAGCAGTACTTC
TRBJ1-1 - TRBV19 - CASSFPRVAEAFF TGTGCCAGTAGTTTCCCGAGGGTCGCTGAAGCTTTCTTT
TRBJ1-4 - TRBV9 TRBD1 CASSVAVQGDRETEKLFF TGTGCCAGCAGCGTAGCAGTTCAAGGGGACAGGGAAACTGAAAAACTGTTTTTT
TRBJ2-1 - TRBV3-1 TRBD1 CASSQDKGQGISNEQFF TGTGCCAGCAGCCAAGATAAGGGACAGGGAATTTCCAATGAGCAGTTCTTC
TRBJ1-4 - TRBV18 - CASSPVAQRERLFF TGTGCCAGCTCACCGGTAGCGCAAAGGGAAAGACTGTTTTTT
TRBJ1-1 - TRBV5-1 - CASSFGSTGNEAFF TGCGCCAGCAGCTTCGGGAGTACAGGGAATGAAGCTTTCTTT
TRBJ2-1 - TRBV28 TRBD1 CASSTTGQGSGEQFF TGTGCCAGCAGTACCACTGGACAGGGATCTGGCGAGCAGTTCTTC
TRBJ1-2 - TRBV5-1 TRBD1 CTSSWTGLRYGYTF TGCACCAGCAGCTGGACAGGGCTCCGATATGGCTACACCTTC
TRBJ1-2 once TRBV7-9 - CASSLVVYNYGYTF TGTGCCAGCAGCTTAGTCGTTTATAACTATGGCTACACCTTC
TRBJ2-5 - TRBV7-2 - CASSFLPGNQETQYF TGTGCCAGCAGCTTTCTTCCGGGAAACCAAGAGACCCAGTACTTC
TRBJ2-1 - TRBV11-2 - CASSVESINEQFF TGTGCCAGCAGCGTAGAGTCCATTAATGAGCAGTTCTTC
TRBJ1-6 - TRBV3-1 - CASSQAGSSPLHF TGTGCCAGCAGCCAAGCCGGATCTTCACCCCTCCACTTT
TRBJ1-2 - TRBV20-1 - CSATSSGYGYTF TGCAGTGCTACTTCTTCGGGCTATGGCTACACCTTC
TRBJ2-3 - TRBV27 - CASSLGRERGTQYF TGTGCCAGCAGTTTAGGGCGGGAACGCGGTACGCAGTATTTT
TRBJ2-3 - TRBV9 - CASSVRGRDTDTQYF TGTGCCAGCAGCGTAAGGGGTCGGGACACAGATACGCAGTATTTT
TRBJ2-1 - TRBV12-3/TRBV12-4 - CASNLRRTRNEQFF TGTGCCAGCAACCTGAGGCGGACTCGCAATGAGCAGTTCTTC
TRBJ2-5 - TRBV29-1 TRBD2 CSAGTSGGRAQETQYF TGCAGCGCCGGGACTAGCGGGGGACGGGCTCAAGAGACCCAGTACTTC